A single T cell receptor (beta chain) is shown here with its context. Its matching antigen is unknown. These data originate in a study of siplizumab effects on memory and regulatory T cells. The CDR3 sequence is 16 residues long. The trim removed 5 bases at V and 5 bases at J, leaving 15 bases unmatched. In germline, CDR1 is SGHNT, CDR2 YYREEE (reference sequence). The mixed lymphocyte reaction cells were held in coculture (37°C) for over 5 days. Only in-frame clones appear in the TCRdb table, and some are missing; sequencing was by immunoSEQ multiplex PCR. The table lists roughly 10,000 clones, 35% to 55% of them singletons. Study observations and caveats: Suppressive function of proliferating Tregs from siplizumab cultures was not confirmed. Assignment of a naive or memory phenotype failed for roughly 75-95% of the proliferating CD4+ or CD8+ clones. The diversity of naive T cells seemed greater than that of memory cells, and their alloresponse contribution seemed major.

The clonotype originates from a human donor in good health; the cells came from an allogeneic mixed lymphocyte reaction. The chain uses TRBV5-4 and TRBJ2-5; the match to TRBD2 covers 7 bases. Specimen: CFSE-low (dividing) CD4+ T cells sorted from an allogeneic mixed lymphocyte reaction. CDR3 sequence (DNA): TGTGCCAGCAGGGCTGCGGGAGCGGAGTCCGGGGAGACCCAGTACTTC. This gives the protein CASRAAGAESGETQYF.